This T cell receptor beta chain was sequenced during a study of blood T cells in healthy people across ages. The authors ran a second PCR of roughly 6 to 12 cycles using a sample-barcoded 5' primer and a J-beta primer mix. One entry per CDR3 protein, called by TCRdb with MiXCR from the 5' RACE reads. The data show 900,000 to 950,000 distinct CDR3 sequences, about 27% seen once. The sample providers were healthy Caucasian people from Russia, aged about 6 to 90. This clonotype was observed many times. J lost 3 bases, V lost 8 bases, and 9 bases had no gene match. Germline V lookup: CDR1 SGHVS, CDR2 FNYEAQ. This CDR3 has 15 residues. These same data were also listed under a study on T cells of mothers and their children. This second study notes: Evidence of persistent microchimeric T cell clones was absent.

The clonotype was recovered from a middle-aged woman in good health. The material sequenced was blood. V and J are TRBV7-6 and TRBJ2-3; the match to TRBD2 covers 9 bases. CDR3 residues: CASGRGLAGTDTQYF. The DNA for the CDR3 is TGTGCCAGCGGAAGGGGCCTAGCGGGGACAGATACGCAGTATTTT.